These 32 T cell receptor beta chains originate from one sample sequenced in a study of T cells in Graves' hyperthyroidism and ophthalmopathy (dated by TCRdb to the late 2010s). Libraries were prepared through multiplex PCR. Instrument used: Illumina HiSeq 2000. Amplification of TCR beta CDR3 regions was carried out from RNA transcripts. A first-round RT-PCR of the TCR CDR3 used the HTBI primer set with the Qiagen OneStep RT-PCR kit. TCRdb itself trimmed the public reads at Q25 with fastp, ran MiXCR and retained productive beta chains. Each entry is one CDR3 protein sequence, shown with its most common DNA and genes. The sample table contains some 200,000 distinct CDR3 sequences; only one count was recorded for roughly 18% of them. The ten most abundant clones make up approximately 50% of the sample. The specimen sequenced was blood. Receptors were obtained from a man aged 45-65 years with Graves' hyperthyroidism.

The rearrangement links TRBV5-4 to TRBJ2-5; TRBD2 aligns across 10 bases. This CDR3 comprises 15 residues. Germline loops: CDR1 SGHNT, CDR2 YYREEE (reference sequence). V was pared by 0 bases and J by 2 bases, with 1 base of the junction left unmatched. The CDR3 is CASSLALAGQETQYF. The CDR3 DNA reads as TGTGCCAGCAGCTTGGCACTAGCGGGACAAGAGACCCAGTACTTC.

This clonotype has ten or more counts. The chain has TRBV15 and TRBJ2-7; 11 bases agree with TRBD2. Germline V CDR1 and CDR2: LNHNV, YYDKDF (reference sequence). This CDR3 region has 16 residues. After removal of 0 bases from V and 4 bases from J, the junction contained 5 bases not matched to a gene. The CDR3 DNA follows: TGTGCCACCAGCAGAGATCGAACTAGCGGGAGTTACGAGCAGTACTTC. Residues: CATSRDRTSGSYEQYF. The whole variable domain, remainder taken from reference TRBV15 and TRBJ2-7, is DAMVIQNPRYQVTQFGKPVTLSCSQTLNHNVMYWYQQKSSQAPKLLFHYYDKDFNNEADTPDNFQSRRPNTSFCFLDIRSPGLGDTAMYLCATSRDRTSGSYEQYFGPGTRLTVT.

A remark on this clonotype: A clone one base away is much larger, so this may be a read error. The CDR3 does not end in the conserved phenylalanine or tryptophan, so this is likely a read error. This chain connects TRBV9 to TRBJ2-3; 7 nucleotides line up with TRBD2. CDR1 and CDR2 from the germline V gene are SGDLS and YYNGEE. The V gene end was trimmed by 0 bases and the J gene end by 3 bases; junction bases not matched to a gene: 4. The CDR3 has 15 residues. CDR3 DNA: TGTGCCAGCAGCGTAGGACTAGCCTGGACAGATACGCAGTATCTT. This codes for CASSVGLAWTDTQYL.

This clonotype was observed a handful of times. The rearrangement uses TRBV20-1 and TRBJ1-1, with D uncertain. V shed 0 bases and J shed 3 bases, with 11 bases lying between them. Germline lookup yields CDR1 DFQATT and CDR2 SNEGSKA (reference sequence). The CDR3 contains 14 residues. CDR3 DNA sequence: TGCAGTGCTAGAGATAAACGGCTGTACACTGAAGCTTTCTTT. Amino acids: CSARDKRLYTEAFF.

This clonotype was seen at least ten times. The CDR3 bases are TGTGCCAGCAGTTTAGGACAGGGGGTTGGCTACACCTTC. This sequence encodes CASSLGQGVGYTF. This rearrangement joins TRBV2 to TRBJ1-2, with 10 bases lining up with TRBD1. CDR3 size: 13 residues. Looked up from germline, CDR1 is SNHLY and CDR2 is FYNNEI. V shed 5 bases and J 7 bases; nucleotides not matched to a gene: 4. Based on the CDR3 plus reference TRBV2 and TRBJ1-2, the full variable domain is EPEVTQTPSHQVTQMGQEVILRCVPISNHLYFYWYRQILGQKVEFLVSFYNNEISEKSEIFDDQFSVERPDGSNFTLKIRSTKLEDSAMYFCASSLGQGVGYTFGSGTRLTVV.

This clonotype was observed many times. The V call is TRBV3-1, the J call TRBJ2-2; a possible D gene is TRBD2 (6 bases). Per the germline V gene, CDR1 is LGHDT and CDR2 is YNNKEL (reference sequence). V was pared by 3 bases and J by 8 bases, with 13 bases between. This CDR3 is 14 amino acids long. For the CDR3, the DNA is TGTGCCAGCAGCCAGCCGGGAGTCTCTGGGGAGCTGTTTTTT. Translating it yields CASSQPGVSGELFF.

This clonotype was counted many times. This chain uses TRBV20-1 with TRBJ1-6, with 7 nucleotides matching TRBD1. Losses at the gene ends were 6 bases for V and 6 bases for J; bases not matched to a gene: 8. Germline V gives CDR1 DFQATT, CDR2 SNEGSKA (reference sequence). CDR3 length: 14 residues. CDR3 protein: CSATPGQSNSPLHF. The CDR3 DNA is TGCAGTGCCACCCCGGGACAGAGTAATTCACCCCTCCACTTT.

CDR3 nucleotides: TGTGCCAGCACCAGGGGACAGGGAGCCAATTCACCCCTCCACTTT. Protein product: CASTRGQGANSPLHF. The rearrangement links TRBV6-1 to TRBJ1-6; 9 bases map to TRBD1. J was trimmed by 7 bases and V by 7 bases; bases with no gene match: 8. Germline values: CDR1 MNHNS, CDR2 SASEGT. CDR3 length: 15 amino acids.

CDR3 in amino acids: CASSRLFSVGGVSYNEQFF. CDR3 DNA sequence: TGTGCCAGCAGCCGCTTATTTTCGGTGGGAGGCGTCTCCTACAATGAGCAGTTCTTC. The chain combines TRBV7-9 with TRBJ2-1; possibly TRBD2 for D (6 bases). The CDR3 contains 19 residues. Germline CDR1 SEHNR, CDR2 FQNEAQ (reference sequence). V lost 5 bases to trimming and J lost 0 bases, with 23 bases between them.

As for this clonotype: A much larger clone differs from this one at a single base, so this may be a read error. The genes are TRBV9 and TRBJ2-7; 10 bases are shared with TRBD2. The CDR3 totals 15 residues. Germline lookup yields CDR1 SGDLS and CDR2 YYNGEE. The V and J ends lost 0 bases and 6 bases, in that order; junction bases with no gene match: 6. CDR3 region: CASSVGPAGGTEQYF. The CDR3 DNA follows: TGTGCCAGCAGCGTAGGACCAGCGGGAGGGACCGAGCAGTACTTC.

In its sample, this clonotype was seen many times. This CDR3 reads CASSPSGGPEAFF. CDR3 nucleotides: TGTGCCAGCTCACCATCCGGCGGACCGGAAGCTTTCTTT. The chain couples TRBV18 to TRBJ1-1; D unresolved. This CDR3 has 13 amino acids. The V gene's germline CDR1 is KGHSH and CDR2 LQKENI. V was cut by 2 bases and J by 8 bases, with 12 bases left in between.

This clonotype occurred many times. The DNA of the CDR3 is TGTGCCAGCAGCCGAACCTACGAGCAGTACTTC. This encodes CASSRTYEQYF. The V gene is TRBV2, the J gene TRBJ2-7; D gene ambiguous. The CDR3 runs 11 residues. V was pared by 6 bases and J by 2 bases, with 5 bases between. The germline V gene encodes CDR1 SNHLY and CDR2 FYNNEI.

V is TRBV7-9 and J is TRBJ2-6, with 12 bases fitting TRBD1. This CDR3 spans 17 amino acids. J gave up 2 bases and V 6 bases, and 5 bases lay outside the gene matches. CDR1 and CDR2 (germline): SEHNR, FQNEAQ (reference sequence). The CDR3 sequence is CASRSGTGGPGANVLTF. The CDR3 DNA sequence: TGTGCCAGCAGGTCCGGGACAGGGGGCCCTGGGGCCAACGTCCTGACTTTC.

This clonotype turned up a few times. This chain links TRBV24-1 with TRBJ2-1; D possibly corresponds to TRBD2 (5 bases). Trimming left V 5 bases short and J 8 bases short, with 27 bases between. Germline values: CDR1 KGHDR, CDR2 SFDVKD. This CDR3 region has 18 residues. CDR3 region: CATSALVGPNGRIDEQFF. In DNA form, the CDR3 reads TGTGCCACCAGTGCCCTTGTCGGGCCGAATGGGAGAATCGATGAGCAGTTCTTC.

V usage is TRBV5-1 and J usage is TRBJ2-3; 13 nucleotides line up with TRBD2. The CDR3 loop spans 17 amino acids. Germline-derived CDR1 and CDR2 are SGHRS and YFSETQ. V lost 4 bases to trimming and J lost 4 bases; unmatched junction nucleotides: 9. The CDR3 region is CASSSSGTSGISDTQYF. In nucleotides, the CDR3 is TGCGCCAGCAGCAGCTCCGGGACTAGCGGGATCTCAGATACGCAGTATTTT.

Concerning this clonotype: A much larger clone is a single base away; this may be a read error. This chain links TRBV28 with TRBJ2-1; no reliable D call. The germline gives CDR1 MDHEN, CDR2 SYDVKM. V shed 2 bases and J shed 8 bases, with 13 bases lying between them. The CDR3 totals 14 residues. Here the CDR3 reads CASSLIKTVDEQFF. The CDR3 DNA is TGTGCCAGCAGTTTAATCAAGACGGTAGATGAGCAGTTCTTC.

The J gene is TRBJ2-5, the V gene TRBV12-3 or TRBV12-4; unclear D gene. The CDR3 length is 12 residues. The V end lost 5 bases, the J end lost 2 bases, and 6 bases lay between the germline ends. As DNA, the CDR3 is TGTGCCAGCAGTATCACACAAGAGACCCAGTACTTC. Amino acid sequence: CASSITQETQYF.

The sample holds many counts of this clonotype. The chain couples TRBV11-2 to TRBJ2-7; D is perhaps TRBD1 (6 bases). CDR1 SGHAT and CDR2 FQNNGV come from the germline V gene. The CDR3 is 16 amino acids. Trimming took off 5 bases at V and 2 bases at J, with 19 bases between the two ends. CDR3 loop: CASSPDPETGAYEQYF. CDR3 nucleotides: TGTGCCAGCAGCCCGGACCCCGAGACAGGCGCCTACGAGCAGTACTTC.

This clonotype appeared many times. The chain couples TRBV28 to TRBJ2-5, with D possibly TRBD1 on 6 matching bases. V was trimmed by 3 bases and J by 5 bases, leaving 16 bases between them. Germline loops: CDR1 MDHEN, CDR2 SYDVKM. CDR3 length: 15 amino acids. CDR3 coding DNA: TGTGCCAGCAGTTTTCATTCGACAGGTGGGGAGACCCAGTACTTC. This encodes CASSFHSTGGETQYF.

This clonotype was seen a handful of times. The gene calls are TRBV29-1 and TRBJ1-1; the D gene is possibly TRBD1 (5 bases). Trimming took off 4 bases at V and 5 bases at J, with 17 bases between the two ends. The length of the CDR3 is 14 residues. Per germline, CDR1 SQVTM and CDR2 ANQGSEA. The CDR3 bases are TGCAGCGTTGTTGCAGGGAGTGGTGTGACTGAAGCTTTCTTT. Protein: CSVVAGSGVTEAFF.

This chain connects TRBV20-1 to TRBJ2-5; 10 bases are a match to TRBD2. Germline CDR1 and CDR2: DFQATT and SNEGSKA (reference sequence). This CDR3 is 16 amino acids long. Losses at the gene ends were 4 bases for V and 3 bases for J; bases not matched to a gene: 11. The CDR3: CSATIPGLAPEETQYF. In nucleotides, the CDR3 is TGCAGTGCTACAATACCGGGACTAGCGCCTGAAGAGACCCAGTACTTC.

This clonotype was recorded many times. This chain joins TRBV12-3 or TRBV12-4 and TRBJ2-1; a weak D match, TRBD1 (5 bases). V was shortened by 5 bases and J by 9 bases, with 26 bases between the two germline ends. The length of the CDR3 is 17 residues. CDR3 nucleotides: TGTGCCAGCAGTCCCACCCGTAAGATCCGCCTTAGGGGTGAGCAGTTCTTC. This codes for CASSPTRKIRLRGEQFF.

This clonotype was picked up a small number of times. The V and J genes are TRBV20-1 and TRBJ2-7; maybe TRBD1 (5 bases). The CDR3 runs 13 residues. Between the trimmed V and J ends, which lost 7 bases and 0 bases, there was a span of 13 bases. Germline V lookup: CDR1 DFQATT, CDR2 SNEGSKA (reference sequence). The CDR3 sequence is CSGTQGPSYEQYF. The CDR3 DNA follows: TGCAGTGGAACCCAGGGCCCCTCCTACGAGCAGTACTTC.

V and J are TRBV9 and TRBJ2-6; D unresolved. V lost 0 bases to trimming and J lost 4 bases, with 14 bases between them. CDR1 SGDLS and CDR2 YYNGEE come from the germline V gene. The CDR3 consists of 17 residues. The CDR3 is CASSVELTPKGANVLTF. The CDR3 coding sequence is TGTGCCAGCAGCGTAGAACTTACCCCTAAAGGGGCCAACGTCCTGACTTTC.

The sample holds a few counts of this clonotype. V gene TRBV27 combines with J gene TRBJ1-6; D may be TRBD1 (5 bases). Germline CDR1 is MNHEY and CDR2 is SMNVEV (reference sequence). V was cut by 6 bases and J by 0 bases, with 12 bases left in between. The CDR3 has 16 residues. CDR3 coding DNA: TGTGCCAGCAGCGCGAAGGGGAGCTCCTATAATTCACCCCTCCACTTT. Its translation: CASSAKGSSYNSPLHF.

The genes are TRBV7-6 and TRBJ2-5, with D perhaps matching TRBD1 (5 bases). The germline V and J ends were trimmed by 4 bases and 2 bases, with 11 bases remaining between them. CDR1 is SGHVS, CDR2 FNYEAQ, per germline. CDR3 length: 14 residues. The CDR3 DNA reads TGTGCCAGCAGCTCGGACACAGTTCAAGAGACCCAGTACTTC. It yields the protein CASSSDTVQETQYF.

The sample holds many counts of this clonotype. The chain uses TRBV20-1 and TRBJ1-5, with 8 bases aligning to TRBD1. With V trimmed by 5 bases and J by 5 bases, 8 bases remained unmatched. Germline CDR1 DFQATT, CDR2 SNEGSKA (reference sequence). The CDR3 spans 14 residues. The CDR3 DNA sequence: TGCAGTGCTGAAGACGGGGACAGGTATCAGCCCCAGCATTTT. It yields the protein CSAEDGDRYQPQHF.

V and J are TRBV6-1 and TRBJ2-1, with D possibly being TRBD1 (5 bases). Germline CDR1 reads MNHNS; CDR2 reads SASEGT. V dropped 5 bases and J dropped 12 bases, with 11 bases sitting between them. This CDR3 comprises 11 residues. The CDR3 is CASSQGLGQFF. The CDR3, as DNA: TGTGCCAGCAGTCAGGGTTTGGGGCAGTTCTTC.

In its sample, this clonotype was seen a few times. The chain has TRBV4-1 and TRBJ1-2; weak D call: TRBD1 (5 bases). V lost 0 bases and J lost 0, with 8 bases in between. Germline lookup yields CDR1 MGHRA and CDR2 YSYEKL. The CDR3 totals 15 residues. The DNA of the CDR3 is TGCGCCAGCAGCCAAGATCTAGGGGCTAACTATGGCTACACCTTC. Translated: CASSQDLGANYGYTF.

The genes are TRBV5-5 and TRBJ2-1; D is possibly TRBD1 (6 bases). Germline V gene lookup returns CDR1 SGHKS and CDR2 YYEKEE (reference sequence). The CDR3 extends over 12 amino acids. Trimming removed 6 bases at V and 6 bases at J, with 10 bases between. This chain's CDR3 is CASTLDSNEQFF. CDR3 sequence (DNA): TGTGCCAGCACCCTGGACAGCAATGAGCAGTTCTTC.

This clonotype was detected ten times or more. The chain combines TRBV7-3 with TRBJ2-3; TRBD2 matches 7 bases. The CDR3 consists of 13 residues. J gave up 2 bases and V 5 bases, and 1 base lay outside the gene matches. Germline loops: CDR1 SGHTA, CDR2 FQGTGA. For the CDR3, the DNA is TGTGCCAGCAGCCGGGACTACACAGATACGCAGTATTTT. Residues: CASSRDYTDTQYF.

There are many counts of this clonotype. The rearrangement links TRBV7-8 to TRBJ2-7, with no clear D. V shed 4 bases and J shed 7 bases, with 14 bases lying between them. This CDR3 comprises 13 residues. CDR1 and CDR2 from the germline V gene are SGHVS and FQNEAQ. This CDR3 reads CASSSRIPLEQYF. The CDR3 coding sequence is TGTGCCAGCAGCTCCAGGATTCCCTTAGAGCAGTACTTC.